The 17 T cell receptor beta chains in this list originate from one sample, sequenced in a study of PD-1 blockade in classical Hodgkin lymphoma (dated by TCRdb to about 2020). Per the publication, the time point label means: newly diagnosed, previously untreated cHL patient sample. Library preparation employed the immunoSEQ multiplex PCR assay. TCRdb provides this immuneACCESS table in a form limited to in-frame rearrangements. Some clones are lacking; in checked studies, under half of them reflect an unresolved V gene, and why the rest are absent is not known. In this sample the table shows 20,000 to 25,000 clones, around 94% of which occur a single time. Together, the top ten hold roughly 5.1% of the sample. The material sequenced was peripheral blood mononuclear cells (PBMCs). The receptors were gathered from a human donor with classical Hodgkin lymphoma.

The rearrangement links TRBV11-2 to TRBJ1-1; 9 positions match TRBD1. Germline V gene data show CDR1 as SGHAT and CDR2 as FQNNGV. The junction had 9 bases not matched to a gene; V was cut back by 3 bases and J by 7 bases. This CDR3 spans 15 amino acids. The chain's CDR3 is CASSFRGDRVGEAFF. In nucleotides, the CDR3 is TGTGCCAGCAGCTTCCGAGGGGACAGGGTCGGTGAAGCTTTCTTT.

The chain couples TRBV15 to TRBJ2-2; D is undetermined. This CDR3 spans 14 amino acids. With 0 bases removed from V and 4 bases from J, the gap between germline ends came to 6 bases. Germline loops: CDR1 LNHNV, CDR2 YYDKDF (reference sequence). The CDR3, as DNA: TGTGCCACCAGCAGAGATTACGGCACCGGGGAGCTGTTTTTT. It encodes CATSRDYGTGELFF.

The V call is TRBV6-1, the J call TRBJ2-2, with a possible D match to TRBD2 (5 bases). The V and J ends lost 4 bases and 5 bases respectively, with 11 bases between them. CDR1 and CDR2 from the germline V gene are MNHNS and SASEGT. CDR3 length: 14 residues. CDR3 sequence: CASSGTRSTGELFF. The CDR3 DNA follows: TGTGCCAGCAGTGGGACTCGAAGTACCGGGGAGCTGTTTTTT.

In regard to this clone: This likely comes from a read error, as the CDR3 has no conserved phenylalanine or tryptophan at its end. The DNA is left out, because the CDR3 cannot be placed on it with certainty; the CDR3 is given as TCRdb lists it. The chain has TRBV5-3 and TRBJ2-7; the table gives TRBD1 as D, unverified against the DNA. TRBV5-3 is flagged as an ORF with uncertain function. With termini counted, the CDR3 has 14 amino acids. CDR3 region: CARSLPSLDRVKST.

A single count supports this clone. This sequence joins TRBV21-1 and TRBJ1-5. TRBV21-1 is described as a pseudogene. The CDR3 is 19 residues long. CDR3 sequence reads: CASRGKIRGSTGGNQPQHF. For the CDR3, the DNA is TGTGCCAGCCGCGGAAAAATACGGGGGTCCACGGGTGGCAATCAGCCCCAGCATTTT.

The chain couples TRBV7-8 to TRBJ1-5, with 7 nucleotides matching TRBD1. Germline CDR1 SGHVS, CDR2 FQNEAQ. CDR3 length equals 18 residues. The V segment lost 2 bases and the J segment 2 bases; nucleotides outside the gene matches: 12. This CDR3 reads CASSLSHLGDRRNQPQHF. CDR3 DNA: TGTGCCAGCAGCTTATCACACCTTGGGGACAGACGCAATCAGCCCCAGCATTTT.

The CDR3 here is CASSDRGGTEAFF. The CDR3 DNA follows: TGTGCCAGCAGCGACAGGGGCGGAACTGAAGCTTTCTTT. V gene TRBV5-4 combines with J gene TRBJ1-1; TRBD1 agrees at 8 bases. CDR1 is SGHNT, CDR2 YYREEE, per germline (reference sequence). This CDR3 contains 13 residues. V shed 4 bases, J shed 5 bases, and the junction held 4 bases outside the gene matches.

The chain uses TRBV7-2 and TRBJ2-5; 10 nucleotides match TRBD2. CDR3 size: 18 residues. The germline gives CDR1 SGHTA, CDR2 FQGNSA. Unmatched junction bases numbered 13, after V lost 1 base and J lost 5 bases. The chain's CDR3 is CASSLVASGGAGGETQYF. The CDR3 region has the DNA TGTGCCAGCAGCTTAGTCGCCAGCGGGGGGGCCGGAGGGGAGACCCAGTACTTC.

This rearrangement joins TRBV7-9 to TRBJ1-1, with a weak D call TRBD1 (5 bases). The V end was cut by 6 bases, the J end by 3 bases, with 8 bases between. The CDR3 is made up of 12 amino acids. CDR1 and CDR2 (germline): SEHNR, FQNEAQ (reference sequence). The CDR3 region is CASSLQDTEAFF. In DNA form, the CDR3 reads TGTGCCAGCAGTTTACAGGACACTGAAGCTTTCTTT. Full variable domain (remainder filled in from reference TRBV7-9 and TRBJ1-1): DTGVSQNPRHKITKRGQNVTFRCDPISEHNRLYWYRQTLGQGPEFLTYFQNEAQLEKSRLLSDRFSAERPKGSFSTLEIQRTEQGDSAMYLCASSLQDTEAFFGQGTRLTVV.

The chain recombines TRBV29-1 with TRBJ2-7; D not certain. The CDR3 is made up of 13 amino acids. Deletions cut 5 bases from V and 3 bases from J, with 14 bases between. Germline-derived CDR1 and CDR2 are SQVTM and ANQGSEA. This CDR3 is CSVLGKMGYEQYF. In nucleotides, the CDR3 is TGCAGCGTTTTAGGGAAAATGGGCTACGAGCAGTACTTC.

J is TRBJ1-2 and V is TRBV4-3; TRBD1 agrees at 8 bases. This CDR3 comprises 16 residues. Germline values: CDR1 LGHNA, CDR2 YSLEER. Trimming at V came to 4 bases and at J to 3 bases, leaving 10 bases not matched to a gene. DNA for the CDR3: TGCGCCAGCAGCCCTAGTCGGCCGACAGGGGACTATGGCTACACCTTC. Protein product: CASSPSRPTGDYGYTF.

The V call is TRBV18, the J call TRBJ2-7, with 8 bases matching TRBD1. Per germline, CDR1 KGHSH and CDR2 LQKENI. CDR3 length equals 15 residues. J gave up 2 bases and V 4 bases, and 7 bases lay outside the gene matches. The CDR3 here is CASSQDRDDPYEQYF. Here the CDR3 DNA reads TGTGCCAGCTCACAGGACAGGGACGACCCCTACGAGCAGTACTTC. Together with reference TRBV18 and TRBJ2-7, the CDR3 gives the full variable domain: NAGVMQNPRHLVRRRGQEARLRCSPMKGHSHVYWYRQLPEEGLKFMVYLQKENIIDESGMPKERFSAEFPKEGPSILRIQQVVRGDSAAYFCASSQDRDDPYEQYFGPGTRLTVT.

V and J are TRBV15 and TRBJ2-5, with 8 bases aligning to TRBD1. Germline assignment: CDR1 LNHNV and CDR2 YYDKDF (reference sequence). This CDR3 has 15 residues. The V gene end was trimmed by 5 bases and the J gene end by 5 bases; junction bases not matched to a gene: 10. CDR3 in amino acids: CATSPVGQGRETQYF. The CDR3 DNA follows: TGTGCCACCAGCCCAGTCGGACAGGGTAGGGAGACCCAGTACTTC.

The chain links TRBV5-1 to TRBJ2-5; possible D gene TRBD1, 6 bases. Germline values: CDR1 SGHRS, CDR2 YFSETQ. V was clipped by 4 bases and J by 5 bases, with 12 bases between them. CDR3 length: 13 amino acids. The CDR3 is CASSPVRGETQYF. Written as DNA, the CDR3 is TGCGCCAGCAGCCCGGTGAGGGGGGAGACCCAGTACTTC.

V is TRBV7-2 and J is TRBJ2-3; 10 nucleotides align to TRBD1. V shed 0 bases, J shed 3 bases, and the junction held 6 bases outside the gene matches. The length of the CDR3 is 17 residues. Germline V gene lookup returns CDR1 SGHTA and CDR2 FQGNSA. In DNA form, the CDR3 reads TGTGCCAGCAGCTTAGCTTTCTGGACAGGGGGGACAGATACGCAGTATTTT. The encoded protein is CASSLAFWTGGTDTQYF. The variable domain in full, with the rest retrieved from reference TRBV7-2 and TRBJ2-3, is GAGVSQSPSNKVTEKGKDVELRCDPISGHTALYWYRQSLGQGLEFLIYFQGNSAPDKSGLPSDRFSAERTGGSVSTLTIQRTQQEDSAVYLCASSLAFWTGGTDTQYFGPGTRLTVL.

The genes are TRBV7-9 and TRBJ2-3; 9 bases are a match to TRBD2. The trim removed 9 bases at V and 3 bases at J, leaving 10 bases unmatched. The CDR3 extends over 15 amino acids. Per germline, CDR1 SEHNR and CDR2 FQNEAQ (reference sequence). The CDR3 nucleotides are TGTGCCAGTACCTTGACTAGCGGTGGGACAGATACGCAGTATTTT. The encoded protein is CASTLTSGGTDTQYF.

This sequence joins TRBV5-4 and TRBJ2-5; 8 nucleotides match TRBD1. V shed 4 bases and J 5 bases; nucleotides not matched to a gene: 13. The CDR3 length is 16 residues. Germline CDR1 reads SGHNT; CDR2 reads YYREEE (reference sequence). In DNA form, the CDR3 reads TGTGCCAGCAGCGGAGACGTCCCAGGGGGCTTGGAGACCCAGTACTTC. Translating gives CASSGDVPGGLETQYF.